This T cell receptor beta chain was recorded in a study of blood T cell repertoires in COVID-19. Ages ranged from roughly 18 to 100 years, with residence in some 25 US areas. Participant-reported clinical history was the basis for cohort assignment. Germline lookup yields CDR1 DFQATT and CDR2 SNEGSKA (reference sequence). This CDR3 comprises 11 residues. The V end lost 5 bases, the J end lost 8 bases, and 12 bases lay between the germline ends. In the original analysis: Reference gene primer amplification gave estimated nucleated cell counts. The method was immunoSEQ multiplex PCR; TCRdb's version includes in-frame clones alone and lacks a portion of them. For V, J and clone size, that table is used; D and trimming come from the DNA. The sample yields 380,000 or so clones, more than 75% seen once.

The clonotype was recovered from a woman in her twenties or thirties with acute COVID-19. V gene TRBV20-1 combines with J gene TRBJ1-2, with TRBD1 as a possible D gene (5 bases). Sequencing was carried out using PBMCs or T cells enriched from blood (not recorded which). CDR3 sequence (DNA): TGCAGTGCTTATCAGGGAAGCGGCTACACCTTC. This encodes CSAYQGSGYTF.